This T cell receptor (beta chain) derives from a study of CD8 T cells in Susac syndrome. Reverse transcription of about 0.5 to 1 ug RNA was carried out with random hexamers. With immunoSEQ multiplex PCR, TCR beta CDR3 was amplified across 54 Vbeta and 13 Jbeta. TCRdb redid the calling of the immunoSEQ multiplex PCR reads with MiXCR, one entry per CDR3 protein. The table shows more than 100,000 distinct CDR3 sequences, with 90% to 95% occurring only once. Germline V gene data show CDR1 as GTSNPN and CDR2 as SVGIG (reference sequence). There are 12 residues in the CDR3. Between the trimmed V and J ends, which lost 2 bases and 2 bases, there was a span of 4 bases. Sequencing of TCR beta, carried out with a high-throughput approach, was applied to CD8+ and CD4+ T cells from the blood. Healthy donors were controls matched for age and sex.

This receptor was taken from a human donor in good health. The material sequenced was CD4+ T cells from PBMCs. This chain uses TRBV30 with TRBJ1-5, with D unresolved. The CDR3 coding sequence is TGTGCCTGGAGTAACGGCAATCAGCCCCAGCATTTT. Amino acid sequence: CAWSNGNQPQHF.